Listed below are T cell receptor beta chains from one sample, sequenced in a study of T cell repertoires in aging, cancer and after chemotherapy. TCRdb re-derived calls from the multiplex PCR reads in MiXCR, one entry per CDR3 protein. The table records several thousand distinct CDR3 sequences, about 56% of them present only once. The specimen sequenced was blood. The receptors were gathered from a human donor with a solid tumor. CDR3s leave out the opening cysteine and the closing phenylalanine or tryptophan. The D gene is left open where the match is weak. A clone size is listed for some rows: how often the clone was seen (once, few, many), or a class if it is expanded.

V: TRBV29-1; size: few; D: TRBD1; CDR3: SVELSDRGQAYEQY
V: TRBV12-3/TRBV12-4; size: NA; D: TRBD2; CDR3: ASTGAPTSGISYEQY
V: TRBV27; size: NA; D: TRBD2; CDR3: ASSSSGTSYEQY
V: TRBV11-2; size: NA; D: TRBD1; CDR3: ASSLRDRVAGELF
V: TRBV28; size: NA; D: NA; CDR3: ASSDPLYGYT
V: TRBV11-2; size: few; D: TRBD1; CDR3: ASSLGAGGWNTEAF
V: TRBV6-5; size: NA; D: TRBD2; CDR3: ASSYSTSGGRYEQY
V: TRBV13; size: few; D: NA; CDR3: ASSLQGISEQY
V: TRBV19; size: NA; D: NA; CDR3: ASSRGGTPYYEQY
V: TRBV7-3; size: NA; D: TRBD2; CDR3: ASRIGLAGGWGETQY
V: TRBV10-3; size: few; D: NA; CDR3: AISANLDRPNTEAF
V: TRBV13; size: NA; D: NA; CDR3: ASSLQGRNTEAF
V: TRBV5-1; size: NA; D: TRBD2; CDR3: ASSLVGSGRALRDEQF
V: TRBV6-5; size: NA; D: NA; CDR3: ASSYNGGIGYGYT
V: TRBV6-1; size: NA; D: NA; CDR3: ASSQRTGLTGEKY
V: TRBV12-3/TRBV12-4; size: once; D: NA; CDR3: ASSHRADTQY
V: TRBV7-3; size: few; D: TRBD1; CDR3: ASSLSRTGNYGYT
V: TRBV7-3; size: NA; D: NA; CDR3: ASSLGGVGTEAF
V: TRBV12-3/TRBV12-4; size: few; D: NA; CDR3: ASSRDSSYNSPLH
V: TRBV5-5; size: NA; D: TRBD1; CDR3: ASSFSGTGVEQY
V: TRBV15; size: NA; D: NA; CDR3: ATSRIRTGGEKLF
V: TRBV7-3; size: NA; D: NA; CDR3: ASSSPGQPQH
V: TRBV18; size: few; D: NA; CDR3: ASSPDSSYEQY
V: TRBV28; size: few; D: NA; CDR3: ASRSNSGNTIY
V: TRBV5-6; size: NA; D: TRBD2; CDR3: ASSLGGGRTYNEQF
V: TRBV19; size: few; D: TRBD1; CDR3: ASSPGTANEQY
V: TRBV24-1; size: few; D: NA; CDR3: ATSDGGGETGEAF
V: TRBV28; size: NA; D: NA; CDR3: ASSNRAPAYGYT
V: TRBV5-6; size: few; D: NA; CDR3: ASSLGGDRGEQY
V: TRBV9; size: NA; D: NA; CDR3: ASSVAGGNSGANVLT